This is a list of T cell receptor beta chains from one sample in a study of cytomegalovirus exposure and HLA in healthy donors. Sequenced by immunoSEQ multiplex PCR; TCRdb stores in-frame clones only, minus some. The top ten hold approximately 0.73% of the sample, which has tens of thousands of clones, roughly 94% seen once. The material sequenced was PBMCs. These TCRs come from a woman between 18 and 29 years old in good health and CMV-seronegative. CDR3s leave out the opening cysteine and the closing phenylalanine or tryptophan.

length: 11
J: TRBJ2-1
V: TRBV7-8
CDR3: ASSTGRGGEQF

length: 13
J: TRBJ1-5
V: TRBV5-6
CDR3: ASTQFDRADQPQH

length: 11
J: TRBJ2-7
V: TRBV4-1
CDR3: ASSQVPTGEQY

length: 14
J: TRBJ1-1
V: TRBV13
CDR3: ASSLALWTEGAEAF

length: 15
J: TRBJ2-1
V: TRBV28
CDR3: ASSFPVVGVSYNEQF

length: 10
J: TRBJ2-7
V: TRBV6-6
CDR3: ASKTDVLEQY

length: 14
J: TRBJ2-1
V: TRBV27
CDR3: ASSPHGTDLYNEQF

length: 11
J: TRBJ2-1
V: TRBV19
CDR3: ASSPLAGEEQF

length: 12
J: TRBJ1-2
V: TRBV5-1
CDR3: ASSFWGRDLGYT

length: 11
J: TRBJ1-4
V: TRBV28
CDR3: ASRRDRVEKLF

length: 11
J: TRBJ1-1
V: TRBV10-3
CDR3: AIGETANTEAF

length: 14
J: TRBJ2-7
V: TRBV28
CDR3: ASSSRVAGALYEQY